This T cell receptor beta chain was captured by sequencing in a study of T cell repertoires in cytomegalovirus infection. Study at large: CMV epitopes in the study were HLA-C-restricted (recently identified) and HLA-B-restricted (well studied). CMV infection plus the matching HLA type was flagged by public TCR beta signatures. General observations from the study: CMV-specific TCR beta clonotypes restricted by HLA-C were the ones dominating the ex vivo response. Frequencies of public TCR beta families were cumulated, and this identified carriers of CMV plus the relevant HLA.

TCRdb used MiXCR to reprocess the reads, holding one entry per CDR3 protein. The data show approximately 1,000,000 distinct CDR3 sequences, with roughly 31% seen just once and over 12% held by the top ten. In germline, CDR1 is SGHVT, CDR2 SQSDAQ. CDR3 length: 15 residues. Trimming pared 2 bases from V and 8 bases from J, leaving 15 bases between. As to this clonotype: The antigen remains unidentified.

The chain recombines TRBV7-4 with TRBJ1-4; D is unresolved. The material sequenced was cultured CD8+ T cells from PBMCs, taken from culture after CMV antigen stimulation. The receptor comes from a human donor in good health (CMV status not recorded). Some clones in this sample may be carry-over from other donors' samples. The CDR3 sequence is CASSLRMVLGEKLFF. Here the CDR3 DNA reads TGTGCCAGCAGCTTAAGGATGGTTTTGGGGGAAAAACTGTTTTTT.